The 27 T cell receptor beta chains reported below all come from one sample, sequenced in a study of T cells in Graves' hyperthyroidism and ophthalmopathy. There were TCR beta CDR3 regions amplified from RNA transcripts. First-round RT-PCR targeting the TCR CDR3 was performed with the HTBI primer set. Via MiXCR, TCRdb re-called the multiplex PCR reads, giving one row per CDR3 protein. The table has 730,000 or so distinct CDR3 sequences, approximately 18% seen once. Input material: blood. These receptors were obtained from a woman in her forties or fifties with Graves' hyperthyroidism that later progressed to Graves' ophthalmopathy.

The rearrangement links TRBV20-1 to TRBJ2-5; D possibly corresponds to TRBD2 (6 bases). The germline V and J ends were trimmed by 1 base and 2 bases, with 26 bases remaining between them. CDR3 length: 19 residues. Germline-derived CDR1 and CDR2 are DFQATT and SNEGSKA (reference sequence). The CDR3 protein is CSARAPVSDRGIFQETQYF. CDR3 bases: TGCAGTGCTAGAGCCCCCGTGAGTGATCGGGGGATATTTCAAGAGACCCAGTACTTC.

The table lists this clonotype with many counts. This chain joins TRBV27 and TRBJ2-1; TRBD1 or TRBD2 may be the D gene (6 bases each). V shed 5 bases and J shed 9 bases, with 20 bases lying between them. The CDR3 extends over 15 amino acids. Germline lookup yields CDR1 MNHEY and CDR2 SMNVEV (reference sequence). CDR3 residues: CASSRRDSRGGEQFF. The CDR3 DNA reads TGTGCCAGCAGTCGCCGGGACTCAAGAGGGGGTGAGCAGTTCTTC.

This clonotype was observed at least ten times. This rearrangement joins TRBV2 to TRBJ2-5; 7 positions match TRBD1. V lost 7 bases to trimming and J lost 2 bases; unmatched junction nucleotides: 7. The germline V gene has CDR1 SNHLY and CDR2 FYNNEI. The CDR3 has 14 amino acids. Here the CDR3 DNA reads TGTGCCAGCAAGGGTTCCAGGGGGCAAGAGACCCAGTACTTC. It encodes CASKGSRGQETQYF.

At least ten counts were recorded for this clonotype. The chain uses TRBV30 and TRBJ2-7, with TRBD2 matching over 7 bases. The germline gives CDR1 GTSNPN, CDR2 SVGIG (reference sequence). After removal of 0 bases from V and 4 bases from J, the junction contained 6 bases not matched to a gene. This CDR3 is built from 14 residues. CDR3 protein: CAWSVGQGGYEQYF. The DNA of the CDR3 is TGTGCCTGGAGTGTCGGGCAGGGAGGGTACGAGCAGTACTTC.

This clonotype has ten or more counts. V is TRBV4-1 and J is TRBJ1-1; D is unclear. The V end was cut by 1 base, the J end by 2 bases, with 17 bases between. The CDR3 covers 17 residues. CDR1 is MGHRA and CDR2 is YSYEKL in the germline V gene. The CDR3: CASSQVLRQQGNTEAFF. The DNA of the CDR3 is TGCGCCAGCAGCCAAGTTCTCCGACAACAAGGAAACACTGAAGCTTTCTTT.

In its sample, this clonotype was seen many times. This chain connects TRBV20-1 to TRBJ2-1; TRBD2 might be the D (5 bases). Germline-derived CDR1 and CDR2 are DFQATT and SNEGSKA (reference sequence). The V end lost 1 base, the J end lost 10 bases, and 23 bases lay between the germline ends. This CDR3 is 16 amino acids long. The CDR3 sequence is CSARGTAVALPGEQFF. Written as DNA, the CDR3 is TGCAGTGCTAGAGGCACCGCGGTAGCCCTACCGGGAGAGCAGTTCTTC.

This clonotype came up a few times. V gene TRBV10-1 combines with J gene TRBJ2-2, with no clear D. The germline V and J ends were trimmed by 0 bases and 2 bases, with 10 bases remaining between them. CDR1 is WNHNN, CDR2 SYGVQD, per germline (reference sequence). The length of the CDR3 is 16 residues. The chain's CDR3 is CASSESTPSNTGELFF. DNA for the CDR3: TGCGCCAGCAGTGAGTCGACACCATCAAACACCGGGGAGCTGTTTTTT.

CDR3 in amino acids: CASSPGGDPDTQYF. DNA for the CDR3: TGTGCCAGCAGCCCAGGAGGCGACCCAGATACGCAGTATTTT. The V call is TRBV14, the J call TRBJ2-3; D is possibly TRBD2 (5 bases). The CDR3 length is 14 residues. In germline, CDR1 is SGHDN, CDR2 FVKESK. The germline V and J ends were trimmed by 4 bases and 4 bases, with 12 bases remaining between them.

The sample holds many counts of this clonotype. The J gene is TRBJ1-2, the V gene TRBV2; 10 bases map to TRBD1. The CDR3 is 13 amino acids. CDR1 and CDR2 from the germline V gene are SNHLY and FYNNEI. V was clipped by 8 bases and J by 2 bases; unmatched bases: 2. The CDR3 DNA reads TGTGCCAGCGAGACAGGGGGCAACTATGGCTACACCTTC. Encoded protein: CASETGGNYGYTF.

The chain couples TRBV9 to TRBJ2-1; perhaps TRBD1 as D (5 bases). The CDR3 contains 14 residues. V lost 0 bases, J lost 6 bases, and 10 bases lay in between. The V gene's germline CDR1 is SGDLS and CDR2 YYNGEE. Written as DNA, the CDR3 is TGTGCCAGCAGCGTAGTGGGGCAGGCCAATGAGCAGTTCTTC. Translated, it gives CASSVVGQANEQFF.

This clonotype was recorded at least ten times. V usage is TRBV18 and J usage is TRBJ1-5; D is ambiguous. V gave up 5 bases and J gave up 7 bases, with 12 bases separating them. The CDR3 has 13 amino acids. CDR1 and CDR2 (germline): KGHSH, LQKENI. This CDR3 reads CASSIMGRQPQHF. Written as DNA, the CDR3 is TGTGCCAGCTCAATAATGGGGAGACAGCCCCAGCATTTT.

This clonotype was seen more than once but under ten times. The chain combines TRBV7-9 with TRBJ2-7, with D unresolved. The CDR3 is 17 residues long. V dropped 3 bases and J dropped 2 bases, with 20 bases sitting between them. Germline V gene data show CDR1 as SEHNR and CDR2 as FQNEAQ (reference sequence). CDR3 DNA sequence: TGTGCCAGCAGCTTTCTGGAAGACAACGCGGTCACCTACGAGCAGTACTTC. As protein: CASSFLEDNAVTYEQYF.

The chain carries TRBV5-6 and TRBJ2-1; 9 bases agree with TRBD2. The CDR3 consists of 16 residues. V shed 0 bases, J shed 6 bases, and the junction held 7 bases outside the gene matches. Germline V CDR1 and CDR2: SGHDT, YYEEEE. The CDR3 is CASSLGLAGMFNEQFF. Here the CDR3 DNA reads TGTGCCAGCAGCTTGGGGCTAGCGGGGATGTTCAATGAGCAGTTCTTC.

The rearrangement uses TRBV6-1 and TRBJ1-5, with D unresolved. With 5 bases removed from V and 3 bases from J, the gap between germline ends came to 11 bases. Germline CDR1 is MNHNS and CDR2 is SASEGT. The CDR3 has 14 amino acids. CDR3 protein: CASSLPAANQPQHF. The CDR3 coding sequence is TGTGCCAGCAGTTTGCCGGCCGCCAATCAGCCCCAGCATTTT.

This clonotype was counted only a few times. The chain uses TRBV6-2 or TRBV6-3 and TRBJ2-1; D may be TRBD2 (6 bases). This CDR3 is built from 15 residues. CDR1 is MNHEY and CDR2 is SVGEGT in the germline V gene. CDR3 DNA: TGTGCAGGTGGCGGGGAGCCCCCCTCCTACAATGAGCAGTTCTTC. Translation: CAGGGEPPSYNEQFF.

This chain uses TRBV4-2 with TRBJ1-1, with a weak D call TRBD1 (6 bases). V was clipped by 0 bases and J by 4 bases, with 12 bases between them. There are 15 residues in the CDR3. Germline V gene lookup returns CDR1 LGHNA and CDR2 YNFKEQ. CDR3 sequence reads: CASSQDDRGGTEAFF. The CDR3 DNA is TGTGCCAGCAGCCAAGACGATAGGGGGGGCACTGAAGCTTTCTTT.

The V call is TRBV14, the J call TRBJ1-5; no firm D call. Germline CDR1 is SGHDN and CDR2 is FVKESK. The CDR3 contains 14 residues. Deletions cut 4 bases from V and 4 bases from J, with 11 bases between. CDR3 loop: CASSPRLRNQPQHF. The DNA of the CDR3 is TGTGCCAGCAGCCCCCGGTTGAGAAATCAGCCCCAGCATTTT.

Many counts were recorded for this clonotype. V gene TRBV18 combines with J gene TRBJ2-5; 9 nucleotides match TRBD1. Germline CDR1 is KGHSH and CDR2 is LQKENI. Trimming removed 1 base from V and 3 bases from J; junction bases left unmatched: 3. The CDR3 covers 15 residues. This CDR3 is CASSPQTGGEETQYF. CDR3 DNA: TGTGCCAGCTCACCACAGACAGGGGGTGAAGAGACCCAGTACTTC.

This clonotype was seen more than once but under ten times. The chain couples TRBV29-1 to TRBJ2-5; D might be TRBD1 (6 bases). Germline CDR1 is SQVTM and CDR2 is ANQGSEA. V lost 6 bases to trimming and J lost 1 base, with 12 bases between them. This CDR3 spans 13 amino acids. CDR3 region: CSVEQGAQETQYF. The CDR3 nucleotides read TGCAGCGTGGAACAGGGAGCCCAAGAGACCCAGTACTTC.

In DNA, the CDR3 is TGTGCCAGCAGAAACAGGTTCTCCTACGAGCAGTACTTC. Protein: CASRNRFSYEQYF. The V and J genes are TRBV6-4 and TRBJ2-7, with a tentative D call TRBD1 (5 bases). Trimming stripped 6 bases from V and 0 bases from J, with 9 bases between. Germline V gene lookup returns CDR1 MRHNA and CDR2 SNTAGT. This CDR3 is 13 amino acids long.

Ten or more counts support this clonotype. The chain couples TRBV20-1 to TRBJ1-5; tentatively, D is TRBD1 (6 bases). Germline assignment: CDR1 DFQATT and CDR2 SNEGSKA (reference sequence). The CDR3 runs 13 residues. Trimming removed 0 bases at V and 5 bases at J, with 8 bases between. CDR3 sequence: CSAREGAYQPQHF. The CDR3 DNA follows: TGCAGTGCTAGAGAGGGGGCATATCAGCCCCAGCATTTT.

This clonotype has ten or more counts. This chain joins TRBV6-1 and TRBJ2-1; D unresolved. This CDR3 has 14 residues. Germline V gene data show CDR1 as MNHNS and CDR2 as SASEGT. V lost 5 bases, J lost 5 bases, and 13 bases lay in between. The CDR3 bases are TGTGCCAGCAGTTTATGGGGAATCCACAATGAGCAGTTCTTC. Residues: CASSLWGIHNEQFF.

This rearrangement joins TRBV5-4 to TRBJ1-6; D might be TRBD1 (6 bases). Trimming removed 2 bases at V and 2 bases at J, with 8 bases between. Germline CDR1 reads SGHNT; CDR2 reads YYREEE (reference sequence). The CDR3 length is 15 residues. The CDR3 sequence is CASSLRQAYNSPLHF. CDR3 bases: TGTGCCAGCAGCTTAAGACAGGCCTATAATTCACCCCTCCACTTT.

Ten or more counts support this clonotype. This sequence joins TRBV12-3 or TRBV12-4 and TRBJ1-1; no clear D gene. The length of the CDR3 is 18 residues. Trimming cost V 5 bases and J 10 bases, with 32 bases left between them. The CDR3 sequence: CASSPPPRNTKRSPGAFF. The CDR3 DNA sequence: TGTGCCAGCAGTCCTCCCCCAAGGAACACCAAAAGGAGCCCAGGAGCTTTCTTT.

The chain carries TRBV13 and TRBJ1-1; TRBD1 is a possible D gene (6 bases). CDR1 is PRHDT and CDR2 is FYEKMQ in the germline V gene (reference sequence). This CDR3 is built from 12 residues. Trimming pared 5 bases from V and 6 bases from J, leaving 10 bases between. This CDR3 reads CASSRGGSEAFF. The CDR3 nucleotides read TGTGCCAGCAGCCGGGGGGGCTCTGAAGCTTTCTTT.

To note about this clonotype: Compared with germline, one end of the junction differs, possibly owing to a read error. V is TRBV12-3 or TRBV12-4 and J is TRBJ2-5, with TRBD1 as a possible D gene (5 bases). The CDR3 contains 15 residues. DNA of the CDR3: TGTGCCAGCAGCTCCCCCCCAGGGCGTCAAGGGACCCAGTACTTC. Translation: CASSSPPGRQGTQYF.

This clonotype occurred a few times. The V call is TRBV7-9, the J call TRBJ2-7, with D tentatively TRBD1 (6 bases). Per the germline V gene, CDR1 is SEHNR and CDR2 is FQNEAQ (reference sequence). Trimming took 2 bases from V and 2 from J, leaving 13 bases between them. The CDR3 spans 15 residues. The CDR3 loop reads CASSLSEGVTYEQYF. DNA for the CDR3: TGTGCCAGCAGCTTATCAGAGGGGGTGACCTACGAGCAGTACTTC.